Listed below are T cell receptor beta chains from one sample, sequenced in a study of beta chain features in type 1 diabetes. Some clones are missing from TCRdb's copy, which holds only in-frame ones; the method was immunoSEQ multiplex PCR. Of fewer than 900,000 clones listed, 15% to 20% are singletons. Input material: naive CD4+ T cells from blood. Source of these receptors: a young woman in good health. Each CDR3 is given with its conserved first and last residue. Each record gives: clone size, D gene, V gene, CDR3 length, J gene, CDR3 DNA, CDR3 protein. The D gene is left open where the match is weak. Rows may omit the clone size; those that give it use once, few, many or a size class.

abundance: -; d_gene: TRBD2; v_gene: TRBV15; len: 17; j_gene: TRBJ2-3; CDR3nt: TGTGCCACCAGCAGAGGCCGGGGCGGGAGGGCCTCCGATACGCAGTATTTT; CDR3aa: CATSRGRGGRASDTQYF
abundance: few; d_gene: -; v_gene: TRBV4-3; len: 13; j_gene: TRBJ2-5; CDR3nt: TGCGCCAGCAGCCAAGATACCGGGGAGACCCAGTACTTC; CDR3aa: CASSQDTGETQYF
abundance: -; d_gene: TRBD1; v_gene: TRBV27; len: 14; j_gene: TRBJ1-4; CDR3nt: TGTGCCAGCAGGACAGGGCGAGTCGAGGAAAAACTGTTTTTT; CDR3aa: CASRTGRVEEKLFF
abundance: few; d_gene: TRBD2; v_gene: TRBV7-9; len: 17; j_gene: TRBJ2-3; CDR3nt: TGTGCCAGCAGCTCCACTAGCGGGAGTCCTGGCACAGATACGCAGTATTTT; CDR3aa: CASSSTSGSPGTDTQYF
abundance: few; d_gene: -; v_gene: TRBV5-6; len: 14; j_gene: TRBJ1-1; CDR3nt: TGTGCCAGCAGCTTGGGCCAGAGAAACACTGAAGCTTTCTTT; CDR3aa: CASSLGQRNTEAFF
abundance: -; d_gene: TRBD2; v_gene: TRBV19; len: 16; j_gene: TRBJ2-1; CDR3nt: TGTGCCAGCAGTATTGGACTAGCGGGGCTCTACAATGAGCAGTTCTTC; CDR3aa: CASSIGLAGLYNEQFF
abundance: -; d_gene: -; v_gene: TRBV5-4; len: 12; j_gene: TRBJ2-5; CDR3nt: TGTGCCAGCAGCAGGCCCCAAGAGACCCAGTACTTC; CDR3aa: CASSRPQETQYF
abundance: -; d_gene: -; v_gene: TRBV11-2; len: 14; j_gene: TRBJ1-1; CDR3nt: TGTGCCAGCAGCGAAGGACTCAGGAACACTGAAGCTTTCTTT; CDR3aa: CASSEGLRNTEAFF
abundance: few; d_gene: -; v_gene: TRBV25-1; len: 16; j_gene: TRBJ2-1; CDR3nt: TGTGCCAGTTCAAAGATGAGTAGTAACTTAGGAGGCGAGCAGTTCTTC; CDR3aa: CASSKMSSNLGGEQFF
abundance: -; d_gene: -; v_gene: TRBV6-6; len: 14; j_gene: TRBJ2-1; CDR3nt: TGTGCCAGCAGACGGGGTAGCTCCTACAATGAGCAGTTCTTC; CDR3aa: CASRRGSSYNEQFF
abundance: -; d_gene: TRBD2; v_gene: TRBV10-2; len: 16; j_gene: TRBJ2-5; CDR3nt: TGCGCCAGCAGTGTTCAGGGTAGCGGGGGACAAGAGACCCAGTACTTC; CDR3aa: CASSVQGSGGQETQYF
abundance: few; d_gene: -; v_gene: TRBV11-3; len: 12; j_gene: TRBJ2-3; CDR3nt: TGTGCCAGCAGCCGAACTACAGATACGCAGTATTTT; CDR3aa: CASSRTTDTQYF
abundance: few; d_gene: -; v_gene: TRBV5-4; len: 16; j_gene: TRBJ2-5; CDR3nt: TGTGCCAGCAGCTTTGCGACTAGGGTGGCCCAAGAGACCCAGTACTTC; CDR3aa: CASSFATRVAQETQYF
abundance: -; d_gene: -; v_gene: TRBV25-1; len: 14; j_gene: TRBJ2-3; CDR3nt: TGTGCCAGCAGCGACCCTGTACTGCCAGATACGCAGTATTTT; CDR3aa: CASSDPVLPDTQYF
abundance: -; d_gene: -; v_gene: TRBV28; len: 13; j_gene: TRBJ1-2; CDR3nt: TGTGCCAGCAGTTCTACAGAGGGCTATGGCTACACCTTC; CDR3aa: CASSSTEGYGYTF
abundance: -; d_gene: -; v_gene: TRBV2; len: 13; j_gene: TRBJ1-5; CDR3nt: TGTGCCAGCAATCGGGACCTCAATCAGCCCCAGCATTTT; CDR3aa: CASNRDLNQPQHF
abundance: few; d_gene: -; v_gene: TRBV15; len: 16; j_gene: TRBJ1-1; CDR3nt: TGTGCCACCAGCAGAGATGGAGACAGTTGGAGTACTGAAGCTTTCTTT; CDR3aa: CATSRDGDSWSTEAFF
abundance: -; d_gene: -; v_gene: TRBV4-1; len: 15; j_gene: TRBJ2-1; CDR3nt: TGCGCCAGCAGCCTCCTTATAAACAGCTACAATGAGCAGTTCTTC; CDR3aa: CASSLLINSYNEQFF
abundance: -; d_gene: TRBD2; v_gene: TRBV5-1; len: 15; j_gene: TRBJ2-1; CDR3nt: TGCGCCAGCAGCTCCGGACTAGCGGGAGGAGGTGAGCAGTTCTTC; CDR3aa: CASSSGLAGGGEQFF
abundance: -; d_gene: -; v_gene: TRBV7-9; len: 16; j_gene: TRBJ2-3; CDR3nt: TGTGCCAGCACCTCAGGGACCGGGGGTGACACAGATACGCAGTATTTT; CDR3aa: CASTSGTGGDTDTQYF
abundance: -; d_gene: -; v_gene: TRBV28; len: 13; j_gene: TRBJ1-2; CDR3nt: TGTGCCAGCAGTCGAAACAGGGTCTATGGCTACACCTTC; CDR3aa: CASSRNRVYGYTF
abundance: few; d_gene: TRBD2; v_gene: TRBV4-1; len: 18; j_gene: TRBJ2-3; CDR3nt: TGCGCCAGCAGCCGAGGACTAGCGGGAGTCGACAGCACAGATACGCAGTATTTT; CDR3aa: CASSRGLAGVDSTDTQYF
abundance: -; d_gene: -; v_gene: TRBV7-2; len: 15; j_gene: TRBJ2-6; CDR3nt: TGTGCCAGCAGCTTAGTAAGCTCTGGGGCCAACGTCCTGACTTTC; CDR3aa: CASSLVSSGANVLTF
abundance: -; d_gene: -; v_gene: TRBV6-1; len: 15; j_gene: TRBJ2-1; CDR3nt: TGTGCCAGCAGGCGAGACCCAAATCTGGGGAATGAGCAGTTCTTC; CDR3aa: CASRRDPNLGNEQFF
abundance: few; d_gene: TRBD2; v_gene: TRBV7-2; len: 14; j_gene: TRBJ2-7; CDR3nt: TGTGCCAGCAGCTCGACTAGCGGGAGTCCCCAGCAGTACTTC; CDR3aa: CASSSTSGSPQQYF
abundance: few; d_gene: -; v_gene: TRBV19; len: 14; j_gene: TRBJ2-4; CDR3nt: TGTGCCAGCACTCCCCGGGGGGCCAAAAACATTCAGTACTTC; CDR3aa: CASTPRGAKNIQYF
abundance: few; d_gene: TRBD2; v_gene: TRBV28; len: 15; j_gene: TRBJ2-1; CDR3nt: TGTGCCAGCACACGCGTAGCGGGCTCCTACAATGAGCAGTTCTTC; CDR3aa: CASTRVAGSYNEQFF
abundance: -; d_gene: TRBD1; v_gene: TRBV5-1; len: 15; j_gene: TRBJ1-5; CDR3nt: TGCGCCAGCAGCTTGACAGGGGACACTTATCAGCCCCAGCATTTT; CDR3aa: CASSLTGDTYQPQHF
abundance: few; d_gene: -; v_gene: TRBV6-5; len: 13; j_gene: TRBJ2-7; CDR3nt: TGTGCCAGCGGCCCCGGGAGTATTTACGAGCAGTACTTC; CDR3aa: CASGPGSIYEQYF
abundance: few; d_gene: TRBD2; v_gene: TRBV5-6; len: 14; j_gene: TRBJ2-7; CDR3nt: TGTGCCAGCAGTTCAATGGGACTAGCCCACGAGCAGTACTTC; CDR3aa: CASSSMGLAHEQYF
abundance: few; d_gene: -; v_gene: TRBV11-2; len: 16; j_gene: TRBJ2-2; CDR3nt: TGTGCCAGCAGCTTAGGTGTATCCACGAACACCGGGGAGCTGTTTTTT; CDR3aa: CASSLGVSTNTGELFF
abundance: -; d_gene: -; v_gene: TRBV5-4; len: 13; j_gene: TRBJ2-5; CDR3nt: TGTGCCAGCAGCTTGGCCAACCAAGAGACCCAGTACTTC; CDR3aa: CASSLANQETQYF
abundance: few; d_gene: -; v_gene: TRBV6-5; len: 15; j_gene: TRBJ1-1; CDR3nt: TGTGCCAGCAGCTCGGGGGGGGCAGGTAGCGCTGAAGCTTTCTTT; CDR3aa: CASSSGGAGSAEAFF
abundance: -; d_gene: -; v_gene: TRBV7-3; len: 13; j_gene: TRBJ2-5; CDR3nt: TGTGCCAGCAGCCAGGGACTCCGGGAGACCCAGTACTTC; CDR3aa: CASSQGLRETQYF
abundance: -; d_gene: TRBD2; v_gene: TRBV11-2; len: 18; j_gene: TRBJ2-3; CDR3nt: TGTGCCAGCAGCCCCTCAAGGACTAGCGGGATCGGCACAGATACGCAGTATTTT; CDR3aa: CASSPSRTSGIGTDTQYF
abundance: -; d_gene: -; v_gene: TRBV5-1; len: 13; j_gene: TRBJ2-7; CDR3nt: TGCGCCAGCAGCCCCCAGTCTTCCTACGAGCAGTACTTC; CDR3aa: CASSPQSSYEQYF
abundance: few; d_gene: TRBD1; v_gene: TRBV27; len: 13; j_gene: TRBJ1-2; CDR3nt: TGTGCCAGCAGTTCGACAGGGTTATATGGCTACACCTTC; CDR3aa: CASSSTGLYGYTF
abundance: few; d_gene: TRBD1; v_gene: TRBV25-1; len: 16; j_gene: TRBJ2-5; CDR3nt: TGTGCCAGCAGTGATGTGACAGGGGGTGTCGTGGGGACCCAGTACTTC; CDR3aa: CASSDVTGGVVGTQYF